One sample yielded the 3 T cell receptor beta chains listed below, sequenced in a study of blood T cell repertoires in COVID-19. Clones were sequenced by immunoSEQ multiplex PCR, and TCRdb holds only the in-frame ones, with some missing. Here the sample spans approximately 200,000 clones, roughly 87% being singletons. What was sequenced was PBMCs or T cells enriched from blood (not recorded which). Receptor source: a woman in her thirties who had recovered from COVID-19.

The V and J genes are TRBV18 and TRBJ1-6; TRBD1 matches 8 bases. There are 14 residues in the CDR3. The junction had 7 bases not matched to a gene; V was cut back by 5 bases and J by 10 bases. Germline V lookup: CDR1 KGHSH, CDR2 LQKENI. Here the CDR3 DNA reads TGTGCCAGCTCATCCGGACAGGGACGATCACCCCTCCACTTT. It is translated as CASSSGQGRSPLHF.

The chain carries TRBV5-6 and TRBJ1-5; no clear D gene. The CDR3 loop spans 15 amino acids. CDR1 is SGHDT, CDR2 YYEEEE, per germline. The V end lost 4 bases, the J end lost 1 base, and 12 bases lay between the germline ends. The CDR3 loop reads CASSQSGRSNQPQHF. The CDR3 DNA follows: TGTGCCAGCAGCCAAAGCGGCAGGAGCAATCAGCCCCAGCATTTT.

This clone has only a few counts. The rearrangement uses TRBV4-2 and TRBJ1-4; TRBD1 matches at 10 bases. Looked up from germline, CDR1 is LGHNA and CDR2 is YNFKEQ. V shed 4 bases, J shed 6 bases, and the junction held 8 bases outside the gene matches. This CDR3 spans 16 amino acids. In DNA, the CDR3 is TGTGCCAGCAGCCGAACGACCGGGACAGGGGATGAAAAACTGTTTTTT. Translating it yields CASSRTTGTGDEKLFF.